Presented here are 11 T cell receptor beta chains from one specimen sequenced in a study of blood T cell repertoires in COVID-19. TCRdb's table, derived via immunoSEQ multiplex PCR, lists solely in-frame clones and lacks some. The sample lists around 200,000 clones; over 70% were seen once. Input material: peripheral blood. Receptor source: a woman in her 50s with acute or convalescent COVID-19.

The chain carries TRBV28 and TRBJ1-5; 10 positions agree with TRBD1. CDR1 and CDR2 (germline): MDHEN, SYDVKM. This CDR3 region has 16 residues. J was trimmed by 7 bases and V by 6 bases; bases with no gene match: 12. The CDR3 protein is CASRTRGTGDGQPQHF. The CDR3 bases are TGTGCCAGCAGGACACGCGGGACAGGGGATGGACAGCCCCAGCATTTT.

The chain recombines TRBV7-3 with TRBJ2-1, with 8 positions matching TRBD2. Germline lookup yields CDR1 SGHTA and CDR2 FQGTGA. The CDR3 loop spans 16 amino acids. V dropped 5 bases and J dropped 4; count of bases not matched to a gene: 10. This chain's CDR3 is CASSPLGGDRYNEQFF. The CDR3, as DNA: TGTGCCAGCAGCCCTCTCGGGGGGGACCGATACAATGAGCAGTTCTTC.

The chain couples TRBV12-3 or TRBV12-4 to TRBJ1-1; a possible D gene is TRBD1 (5 bases). With 6 bases removed from V and 1 base from J, the gap between germline ends came to 9 bases. The CDR3 spans 13 residues. The CDR3 DNA is TGTGCCAGCAGCCGTACAGGGAACACTGAAGCTTTCTTT. It specifies CASSRTGNTEAFF.

The chain recombines TRBV3-1 (or the pseudogene TRBV3-2) with TRBJ1-3; the D is unclear. The CDR3 totals 14 residues. V lost 2 bases to trimming and J lost 0 bases, with 5 bases between them. Germline assignment: CDR1 LGHDT and CDR2 YNNKEL (reference sequence). CDR3 amino acids: CASSQLRSGNTIYF. The CDR3 nucleotides read TGTGCCAGCAGCCAACTACGCTCTGGAAACACCATATATTTT.

The chain combines TRBV15 with TRBJ2-3, with TRBD1 matching over 7 bases. The CDR3 is 15 residues long. Unmatched junction bases numbered 3, after V lost 1 base and J lost 2 bases. CDR1 and CDR2 (germline): LNHNV, YYDKDF (reference sequence). The CDR3 protein is CATSRGDSNTDTQYF. In DNA form, the CDR3 reads TGTGCCACCAGCAGAGGGGACAGTAACACAGATACGCAGTATTTT.

A single count supports this clone. This chain connects TRBV28 to TRBJ1-2; 10 nucleotides agree with TRBD1. Germline CDR1 and CDR2: MDHEN and SYDVKM. The CDR3 is 20 amino acids. The CDR3 region has the DNA TGTGCAACAACCCGGCCACCAGTACCGGGACAGGGGTCCCTTTTATCCGGCTACACCTTC. Translation: CATTRPPVPGQGSLLSGYTF.

This chain uses TRBV3-1 (or the pseudogene TRBV3-2) with TRBJ2-2, with 7 positions matching TRBD2. This CDR3 is built from 18 residues. V lost 4 bases to trimming and J lost 5 bases; unmatched junction nucleotides: 16. CDR1 and CDR2 from the germline V gene are LGHDT and YNNKEL (reference sequence). CDR3 region: CASSLTVTAGVRTGELFF. Here the CDR3 DNA reads TGTGCCAGCAGCCTAACGGTGACGGCGGGGGTGAGGACCGGGGAGCTGTTTTTT.

The rearrangement links TRBV6-5 to TRBJ2-2; D possibly corresponds to TRBD1 (6 bases). Looked up from germline, CDR1 is MNHEY and CDR2 is SVGAGI. V was shortened by 6 bases and J by 5 bases, with 10 bases between the two germline ends. The CDR3 extends over 13 amino acids. The CDR3 loop is CASSARGTGELFF. CDR3 coding DNA: TGTGCCAGCAGCGCGAGGGGGACCGGGGAGCTGTTTTTT.

This clone has only one observation. The chain couples TRBV28 to TRBJ2-1, with 9 positions matching TRBD2. CDR1 is MDHEN and CDR2 is SYDVKM in the germline V gene. This CDR3 spans 15 amino acids. V shed 3 bases and J 6 bases; nucleotides not matched to a gene: 6. CDR3 sequence: CASSFGTSSFNEQFF. The CDR3 coding sequence is TGTGCCAGCAGTTTTGGGACTAGCAGTTTCAATGAGCAGTTCTTC.

The J gene is TRBJ2-1, the V gene TRBV18; 10 positions match TRBD2. This CDR3 contains 17 residues. V lost 0 bases, J lost 9 bases, and 11 bases stayed unmatched. In germline, CDR1 is KGHSH, CDR2 LQKENI. The CDR3 DNA reads as TGTGCCAGCTCACCACCGCTAGGCCTAGCGGGAGTCGGTGAGCAGTTCTTC. Protein sequence: CASSPPLGLAGVGEQFF. Filled out from reference TRBV18 and TRBJ2-1, the complete variable domain reads NAGVMQNPRHLVRRRGQEARLRCSPMKGHSHVYWYRQLPEEGLKFMVYLQKENIIDESGMPKERFSAEFPKEGPSILRIQQVVRGDSAAYFCASSPPLGLAGVGEQFFGPGTRLTVL.

This clone was seen a single time. The rearrangement links TRBV28 to TRBJ2-1, with TRBD1 identical over 8 bases. Trimming took 3 bases from V and 0 from J; bases not matched to a gene: 4. The CDR3 has 16 residues. Germline V gene lookup returns CDR1 MDHEN and CDR2 SYDVKM. DNA for the CDR3: TGTGCCAGCAGTTTTCAGGGGGCCACCTCCTACAATGAGCAGTTCTTC. Translation gives CASSFQGATSYNEQFF.